This entry is about one T cell receptor beta chain. The second PCR ran about 6 to 11 cycles with a sample-barcoded 5' primer and J-beta primers. MiXCR, applied by TCRdb to the 5' RACE reads, yields one record per CDR3 protein. The data contain more than 900,000 distinct CDR3 sequences, under 35% of them singletons. This entry is derived from a study of blood T cells in healthy people across ages. The CDR3 consists of 15 residues. Germline V gene lookup returns CDR1 DFQATT and CDR2 SNEGSKA (reference sequence). The V and J ends lost 0 bases and 2 bases respectively, with 13 bases between them. The data also belong to a second study, concerning T cells of mothers and their children. That investigation notes: A few mothers and their six children, all healthy Caucasians, donated.

This clonotype was sampled from a woman in her forties in good health. Sequenced sample: blood. The chain uses TRBV20-1 and TRBJ2-5; TRBD1 might be the D (5 bases). The CDR3 loop reads CSARDGEGVQETQYF. DNA for the CDR3: TGCAGTGCTAGAGATGGGGAAGGGGTGCAAGAGACCCAGTACTTC.